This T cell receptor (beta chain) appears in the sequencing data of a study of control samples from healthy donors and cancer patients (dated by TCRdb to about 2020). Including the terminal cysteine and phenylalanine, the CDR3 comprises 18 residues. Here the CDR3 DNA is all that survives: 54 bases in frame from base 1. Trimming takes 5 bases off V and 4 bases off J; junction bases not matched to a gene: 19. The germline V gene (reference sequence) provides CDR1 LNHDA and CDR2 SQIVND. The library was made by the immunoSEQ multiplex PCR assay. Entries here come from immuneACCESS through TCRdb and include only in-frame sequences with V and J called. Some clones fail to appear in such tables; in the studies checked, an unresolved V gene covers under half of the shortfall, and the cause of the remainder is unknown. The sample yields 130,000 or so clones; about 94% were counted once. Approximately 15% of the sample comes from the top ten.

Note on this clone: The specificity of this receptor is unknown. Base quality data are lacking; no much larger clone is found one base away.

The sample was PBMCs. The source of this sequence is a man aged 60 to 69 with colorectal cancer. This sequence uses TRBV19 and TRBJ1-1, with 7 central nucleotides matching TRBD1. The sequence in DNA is TGTGCCAGTAGTCGGTATGGACAGGAATGGGGTGTGAGCACTGAAGCTTTCTTT. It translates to CASSRYGQEWGVSTEAFF.